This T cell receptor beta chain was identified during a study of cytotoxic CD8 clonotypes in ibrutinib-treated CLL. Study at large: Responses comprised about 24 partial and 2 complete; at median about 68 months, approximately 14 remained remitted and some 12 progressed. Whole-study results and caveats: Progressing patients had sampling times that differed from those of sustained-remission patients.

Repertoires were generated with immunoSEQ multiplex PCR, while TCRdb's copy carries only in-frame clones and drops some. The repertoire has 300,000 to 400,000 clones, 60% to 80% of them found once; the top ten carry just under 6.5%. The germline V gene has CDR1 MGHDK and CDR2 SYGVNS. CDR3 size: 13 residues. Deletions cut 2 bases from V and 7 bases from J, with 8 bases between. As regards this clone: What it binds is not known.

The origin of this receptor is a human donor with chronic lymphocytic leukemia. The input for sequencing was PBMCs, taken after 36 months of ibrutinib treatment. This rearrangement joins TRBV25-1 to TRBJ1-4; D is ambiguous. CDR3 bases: TGTGCCAGCAGTGAACCTTGGGGTGAAAAACTGTTTTTT. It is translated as CASSEPWGEKLFF. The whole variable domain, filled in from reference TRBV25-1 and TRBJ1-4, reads EADIYQTPRYLVIGTGKKITLECSQTMGHDKMYWYQQDPGMELHLIHYSYGVNSTEKGDLSSESTVSRIRTEHFPLTLESARPSHTSQYLCASSEPWGEKLFFGSGTQLSVL.